This TCR beta chain was identified during a study of blood T cell repertoires in COVID-19. Only a few counts were recorded for this clone. Germline-derived CDR1 and CDR2 are MNHNS and SASEGT. The CDR3 loop spans 15 amino acids. Trimming removed 3 bases at V and 6 bases at J, with 18 bases between. Clones were sequenced by immunoSEQ multiplex PCR, and TCRdb holds only the in-frame ones, with some missing. The sample has about 200,000 clones, roughly 90% seen once. The chain couples TRBV6-1 to TRBJ2-7; a weak D match, TRBD1 (6 bases). This clonotype originated in a woman aged 70-85 years with acute or convalescent COVID-19. Sequenced: peripheral blood. CDR3 region: CASSDIQGPRSEQYF. The CDR3 nucleotides are TGTGCCAGCAGTGATATACAGGGACCACGCAGCGAGCAGTACTTC.